Sequencing of this T cell receptor (beta chain) was carried out in a study of CXCR3-negative and CXCR3-positive naive CD8 T cells. This clonotype is identified as medium-sized (0.01 to 0.1%) from frequency. Its antigen is as yet unknown. Triplicate sorts of around 300,000 cells per CD8+ subset. Definition of naive CD8+ T cells rested on a CD45RO-CCR7+CD27+CD95- profile. The TRB libraries of cDNA were built by UMI-labeled 5' RACE. Reanalyzing the 5' RACE reads, TCRdb keeps one entry per CDR3 protein, without DNA. The listing contains thousands of distinct CDR3 sequences. There are 14 residues in the CDR3. General observations from the study: Naive cells that were CXCR3-positive had more hydrophobic TRB CDR3s (compared with CXCR3-negative naive cells). Memory CD8+ cells had much lower diversity, and both naive subsets had comparably high diversity.

The specimen was naive CXCR3+ CD8+ T cells from blood. Subset of the sample: CD45RO-CCR7+CD27+CD95- naive CD8+ T cells expressing CXCR3 (TNR3+). This TCR was sampled from a human donor in good health. Some clones in this sample may be carry-over from other donors' samples. The chain has TRBV12-3 or TRBV12-4 and TRBJ2-7; TCRdb calls TRBD2, which cannot be checked without DNA. The CDR3 here is CASLGAGNPYEQYF.